This T cell receptor (beta chain) appears in the sequencing data of a study of blood T cell repertoires in COVID-19. Study-level background: Whether acute or convalescent, the COVID-19 samples came from the United States, Italy and Spain. T cells, B-cell-depleted T cells, or PBMCs provided the cDNA or gDNA that served as material.

The table came from immunoSEQ multiplex PCR; TCRdb's copy has only in-frame clones and leaves some out. The sample has 200,000 to 250,000 clones, 85% to 90% seen once. This CDR3 comprises 15 residues. Germline assignment: CDR1 SNHLY and CDR2 FYNNEI. Concerning this clone: A read error is possible here, since a much larger clone lies one base away.

The chain uses TRBV2 and TRBJ1-2, with 10 bases fitting TRBD1. The clonotype comes from a man aged 18 to 29 with active or convalescent COVID-19. Source material: peripheral blood. The CDR3 reads CASSEEGQGNYGYTF. The DNA for the CDR3 is TGTGCCAGCAGCGAAGAGGGACAGGGGAACTATGGCTACACCTTC. The full variable domain, rest sourced from reference TRBV2 and TRBJ1-2, is EPEVTQTPSHQVTQMGQEVILRCVPISNHLYFYWYRQILGQKVEFLVSFYNNEISEKSEIFDDQFSVERPDGSNFTLKIRSTKLEDSAMYFCASSEEGQGNYGYTFGSGTRLTVV.